Presented here are 7 T cell receptor beta chains from one specimen sequenced in a study of cytomegalovirus exposure and HLA in healthy donors. The study ran its PCR with 60 Vbeta and 13 Jbeta primers. Sequenced by immunoSEQ multiplex PCR; TCRdb stores in-frame clones only, minus some. The repertoire includes over 100,000 clones, around 87% of them detected once, and about 5% sits in the top ten. The material sequenced was PBMCs. Receptors were obtained from a woman in her thirties in good health and CMV-seronegative.

The V and J genes are TRBV1 and TRBJ2-1; TRBD2, the table's D call, lacks a check against the DNA. TRBV1 is a recognized pseudogene. There are 15 residues in the CDR3. The CDR3 DNA sequence: TGCACCAGCAGCCAAGATGGGCCCCCGGCGGGTGAGCAGTTCTTC. Translating it yields CTSSQDGPPAGEQFF.

The J gene is TRBJ1-5, the V gene TRBV19; maybe TRBD1 (5 bases). V lost 7 bases, J lost 7 bases, and 11 bases lay in between. The germline gives CDR1 LNHDA, CDR2 SQIVND (reference sequence). The CDR3 totals 12 residues. In DNA form, the CDR3 reads TGTGCCAGTAATTGGGGGGAGCAGCCCCAGCATTTT. Amino acids: CASNWGEQPQHF.

A single count supports this clone. The chain couples TRBV18 to TRBJ2-3; 8 nucleotides agree with TRBD2. The length of the CDR3 is 16 residues. Germline V gives CDR1 KGHSH, CDR2 LQKENI. J gave up 0 bases and V 3 bases, and 5 bases lay outside the gene matches. CDR3 nucleotide sequence: TGTGCCAGCTCACCTCTACTAGCGGAGAGCACAGATACGCAGTATTTT. Translation gives CASSPLLAESTDTQYF.

This clone was counted a few times. CDR3 amino acids: CASKRGSFDTQYF. The CDR3 bases are TGTGCCAGTAAAAGGGGATCTTTTGATACGCAGTATTTT. The chain links TRBV19 to TRBJ2-3; weak D call: TRBD1 (5 bases). This CDR3 contains 13 residues. Germline V CDR1 and CDR2: LNHDA, SQIVND (reference sequence). Trimming pared 7 bases from V and 6 bases from J, leaving 14 bases between. Complete variable domain (other parts from reference TRBV19 and TRBJ2-3): DGGITQSPKYLFRKEGQNVTLSCEQNLNHDAMYWYRQDPGQGLRLIYYSQIVNDFQKGDIAEGYSVSREKKESFPLTVTSAQKNPTAFYLCASKRGSFDTQYFGPGTRLTVL.

J is TRBJ2-1 and V is TRBV5-6; 7 nucleotides agree with TRBD1. This CDR3 has 13 residues. J was trimmed by 8 bases and V by 0 bases; bases with no gene match: 2. Germline CDR1 is SGHDT and CDR2 is YYEEEE. CDR3 protein: CASSLGQGDEQFF. The CDR3 DNA reads as TGTGCCAGCAGCTTGGGACAGGGTGATGAGCAGTTCTTC.

The chain recombines TRBV4-2 with TRBJ2-3, with 14 nucleotides matching TRBD2. V lost 5 bases, J lost 2 bases, and 6 bases stayed unmatched. Germline assignment: CDR1 LGHNA and CDR2 YNFKEQ. This CDR3 comprises 17 residues. The CDR3 DNA sequence: TGTGCCAGCAGCTACGGGACTAGCGGGAGTGTCACAGATACGCAGTATTTT. Residues: CASSYGTSGSVTDTQYF.

Here the CDR3 DNA reads TGTGCCAGAAGCATCTGGTTTGGGTCGCGAGGGCAGTACTTC. This gives the protein CARSIWFGSRGQYF. The J gene is TRBJ2-7, the V gene TRBV5-3; D gene ambiguous. TRBV5-3 is sorted into the ORF group, with uncertain function. This CDR3 contains 14 residues. Trimming cost V 4 bases and J 9 bases, with 20 bases left between them.